Below, 24 T cell receptor beta chains from the same sample are listed, as sequenced in a study of post-analysis software for immune sequencing data. These receptors lack a known antigen. General study results and limits: Patients showed TRBV5-6, TRBV5-1 and TRBV20-1 among several TRBV segments more frequent than in controls.

The authors incorporated unique molecular identifiers into the TCR beta cDNA libraries. TCRdb reprocessed the PCR reads via MiXCR and lists one record per CDR3 protein. The repertoire holds about 620,000 distinct CDR3 sequences, 44% seen once, with over 1.5% in the top ten. Sequencing input: blood. These receptors all stem from a girl between 5 and 17 years old with multiple sclerosis.

This clonotype has only a few counts. V and J are TRBV20-1 and TRBJ1-4; D is unclear. Trimming took 8 bases from V and 5 from J, leaving 12 bases between them. This CDR3 region has 12 residues. Germline V gives CDR1 DFQATT, CDR2 SNEGSKA (reference sequence). CDR3 region: CSQKRANEKLFF. The CDR3 nucleotides are TGCAGTCAAAAACGTGCGAATGAAAAACTGTTTTTT.

This clonotype was counted only a few times. This chain connects TRBV12-3 or TRBV12-4 to TRBJ2-7; no clear D. The CDR3 runs to 14 residues. Trimming cost V 3 bases and J 2 bases, with 11 bases left between them. CDR3 loop: CASSFFKRAYEQYF. Written as DNA, the CDR3 is TGTGCCAGCAGTTTTTTCAAAAGGGCCTACGAGCAGTACTTC.

This clonotype was counted a few times. The chain recombines TRBV4-2 with TRBJ2-3; no clear D. V shed 5 bases and J shed 5 bases, with 14 bases lying between them. This CDR3 contains 14 residues. CDR1 is LGHNA, CDR2 YNFKEQ, per germline. The CDR3 spells CASSTLDRQDTQYF. CDR3 sequence (DNA): TGTGCCAGCAGCACGCTAGATCGACAAGATACGCAGTATTTT.

V is TRBV3-1 and J is TRBJ2-7, with 10 nucleotides matching TRBD2. Matching the DNA end better, TRBJ2-5 makes the J call doubtful. The CDR3 spans 15 residues. Germline lookup yields CDR1 LGHDT and CDR2 YNNKEL (reference sequence). The CDR3 region is CASSTRTSGLETQYF. In DNA form, the CDR3 reads TGTGCCAGCAGCACACGGACTAGCGGATTGGAGACCCAGTACTTC.

The chain is built from TRBV12-3 or TRBV12-4 and TRBJ2-7; possible D gene TRBD1, 5 bases. The CDR3 is 12 residues long. V lost 3 bases, J lost 6 bases, and 9 bases lay in between. CDR3 nucleotide sequence: TGTGCCAGCAGTTTTCAGGGAACCGAGCAGTACTTC. Translation: CASSFQGTEQYF.

The rearrangement joins TRBV20-1 to TRBJ1-2, with 8 bases that match TRBD1. Germline V CDR1 and CDR2: DFQATT, SNEGSKA (reference sequence). The CDR3 is 15 amino acids. Unmatched junction bases numbered 9, after V lost 6 bases and J lost 0 bases. The CDR3 sequence is CSAHRTGTANYGYTF. The CDR3 coding sequence is TGCAGTGCCCACCGGACAGGGACGGCTAACTATGGCTACACCTTC.

The gene calls are TRBV5-1 and TRBJ2-5, with a possible D match to TRBD1 (6 bases). The germline V gene encodes CDR1 SGHRS and CDR2 YFSETQ. Between the trimmed V and J ends, which lost 0 bases and 10 bases, there was a span of 16 bases. The CDR3 consists of 14 residues. The CDR3 bases are TGCGCCAGCAGCTTGGCCGATTTGACAGGAGTCCAGTACTTC. This translates into CASSLADLTGVQYF.

This clonotype turned up a few times. The chain couples TRBV4-2 to TRBJ2-7; D remains unclear. The DNA end lines up better with TRBJ2-5; the J call may be wrong. Looked up from germline, CDR1 is LGHNA and CDR2 is YNFKEQ. This CDR3 contains 12 residues. The CDR3 spells CASRKGEETQYF. CDR3 sequence (DNA): TGTGCCAGCAGAAAAGGAGAAGAGACCCAGTACTTC.

The table lists this clonotype with a count of one. The chain couples TRBV6-5 to TRBJ1-2; TRBD1 matches at 7 bases. V lost 0 bases and J lost 4; bases outside the gene matches: 8. The CDR3 runs to 16 residues. Germline CDR1 MNHEY, CDR2 SVGAGI. The CDR3 reads CASSYSHFDRVYGYTF. CDR3 DNA sequence: TGTGCCAGCAGTTACTCTCACTTTGACAGGGTCTATGGCTACACCTTC.

V is TRBV29-1 and J is TRBJ1-2; D is undetermined. The germline V and J ends were trimmed by 3 bases and 3 bases, with 11 bases remaining between them. Germline loops: CDR1 SQVTM, CDR2 ANQGSEA. The CDR3 totals 13 residues. For the CDR3, the DNA is TGCAGCGTTGACTTCTCTAACGACTATGGCTACACCTTC. It encodes CSVDFSNDYGYTF.

This chain links TRBV5-1 with TRBJ2-7; 7 nucleotides line up with TRBD2. CDR3 length: 15 residues. Germline assignment: CDR1 SGHRS and CDR2 YFSETQ. The V segment lost 0 bases and the J segment 0 bases; nucleotides outside the gene matches: 3. In nucleotides, the CDR3 is TGCGCCAGCAGCTTGGGGGTAGCGGGCTCCTACGAGCAGTACTTC. Translated, it gives CASSLGVAGSYEQYF.

The chain uses TRBV12-3 or TRBV12-4 and TRBJ1-2, with D possibly matching TRBD1 (6 bases). This CDR3 contains 15 residues. Trimming took off 6 bases at V and 2 bases at J, with 16 bases between the two ends. Written as DNA, the CDR3 is TGTGCCAGCAGCTATGGGGGGCCAACCAACTATGGCTACACCTTC. It is translated as CASSYGGPTNYGYTF.

This clonotype was counted only a few times. V usage is TRBV29-1 and J usage is TRBJ2-1, with D possibly being TRBD2 (6 bases). This CDR3 comprises 16 residues. V was trimmed by 4 bases and J by 0 bases, leaving 16 bases between them. The germline CDR1 and CDR2 sequences are SQVTM and ANQGSEA. The CDR3 sequence: CSVGPSGLSSYNEQFF. For the CDR3, the DNA is TGCAGCGTTGGTCCGAGCGGGCTCTCCTCCTACAATGAGCAGTTCTTC.

This clonotype showed up just once. The J gene is TRBJ1-1, the V gene TRBV6-5, with TRBD1 matching over 7 bases. In germline, CDR1 is MNHEY, CDR2 SVGAGI. This CDR3 has 15 residues. With V trimmed by 0 bases and J by 5 bases, 6 bases remained unmatched. The CDR3 coding sequence is TGTGCCAGCAGTTACTCGGGGCAGGGGGAAACTGAAGCTTTCTTT. This translates into CASSYSGQGETEAFF.

CDR3 nucleotide sequence: TGTGCCAGCAGCTTATCCCATTTAGGGGATGGCTACACCTTC. Amino acids: CASSLSHLGDGYTF. This sequence joins TRBV7-3 and TRBJ1-2, with a tentative D call TRBD1 (5 bases). This CDR3 is built from 14 residues. The V end was cut by 2 bases, the J end by 6 bases, with 13 bases between. Germline CDR1 is SGHTA and CDR2 is FQGTGA.

The J gene is TRBJ2-1, the V gene TRBV12-3 or TRBV12-4; 10 nucleotides agree with TRBD2. The CDR3 is made up of 17 amino acids. V lost 1 base to trimming and J lost 5 bases; unmatched junction nucleotides: 8. This CDR3 reads CASSLVLTSGYNNEQFF. Written as DNA, the CDR3 is TGTGCCAGCAGTTTAGTGCTGACTAGCGGGTACAACAATGAGCAGTTCTTC.

The chain joins TRBV12-3 or TRBV12-4 to TRBJ1-2; D is uncertain. Trimming stripped 6 bases from V and 7 bases from J, with 18 bases between. The CDR3 has 14 residues. CDR3 sequence reads: CASRSMSDIGGYTF. Here the CDR3 DNA reads TGTGCCAGCAGGTCCATGTCGGATATCGGTGGCTACACCTTC.

Only a few counts were recorded for this clonotype. The chain combines TRBV7-8 with TRBJ2-7; D is unresolved. The CDR3 extends over 14 amino acids. The V end lost 2 bases, the J end lost 0 bases, and 8 bases lay between the germline ends. Germline V gene sequence: CDR1 SGHVS, CDR2 FQNEAQ. CDR3 in amino acids: CASSLRHSSYEQYF. In nucleotides, the CDR3 is TGTGCCAGCAGCTTAAGACACAGCTCCTACGAGCAGTACTTC. The complete variable domain, with remaining parts taken from reference TRBV7-8 and TRBJ2-7, reads GAGVSQSPRYKVAKRGQDVALRCDPISGHVSLFWYQQALGQGPEFLTYFQNEAQLDKSGLPSDRFFAERPEGSVSTLKIQRTQQEDSAVYLCASSLRHSSYEQYFGPGTRLTVT.

This clonotype was counted a few times. The chain is built from TRBV29-1 and TRBJ2-5; D gene uncertain. The CDR3 length is 10 residues. Between the trimmed V and J ends, which lost 5 bases and 5 bases, there was a span of 6 bases. The germline gives CDR1 SQVTM, CDR2 ANQGSEA. The CDR3: CSVRTETQYF. The DNA of the CDR3 is TGCAGCGTTCGCACTGAGACCCAGTACTTC.

CDR3: CASSESGQAINYGYTF. For the CDR3, the DNA is TGCGCCAGCAGTGAAAGCGGACAGGCCATTAACTATGGCTACACCTTC. The rearrangement uses TRBV10-2 and TRBJ1-2, with 7 positions matching TRBD1. The CDR3 length is 16 residues. Per germline, CDR1 WSHSY and CDR2 SAAADI. V lost 3 bases and J lost 1; bases outside the gene matches: 8.

V usage is TRBV7-9 and J usage is TRBJ2-1, with 9 bases fitting TRBD2. This CDR3 has 13 residues. Looked up from germline, CDR1 is SEHNR and CDR2 is FQNEAQ (reference sequence). V shed 0 bases and J 10 bases; nucleotides not matched to a gene: 1. The CDR3 DNA reads as TGTGCCAGCAGCTTAGCAGGACTAGCGGAGCAGTTCTTC. Its protein product is CASSLAGLAEQFF.

The chain joins TRBV5-6 to TRBJ2-5, with 7 bases lining up with TRBD2. CDR3 length: 13 amino acids. CDR1 is SGHDT, CDR2 YYEEEE, per germline. V dropped 2 bases and J dropped 11; count of bases not matched to a gene: 9. CDR3 sequence: CASSFGRSNEQYF. The CDR3 nucleotides are TGTGCCAGCAGCTTCGGGAGGTCCAATGAGCAGTACTTC.

V is TRBV12-3 or TRBV12-4 and J is TRBJ1-1; possible D gene TRBD1, 6 bases. Trimming removed 5 bases from V and 7 bases from J, with 17 bases in between. The CDR3 is 14 residues long. This chain's CDR3 is CASSTPGDQGEAFF. DNA for the CDR3: TGTGCCAGCAGTACACCAGGGGATCAAGGTGAAGCTTTCTTT.

Worth noting for this clonotype: Germline and junction disagree at one end, which may indicate a read error. J is TRBJ2-7 and V is TRBV5-1; TRBD1 is a possible D gene (6 bases). Looked up from germline, CDR1 is SGHRS and CDR2 is YFSETQ. The CDR3 totals 13 residues. DNA of the CDR3: TGCGCCAGCAGGGCCCGGGACACCTACGGGCAGTACTTC. Residues: CASRARDTYGQYF.